This T cell receptor (beta chain) was recorded in a study of shared clonotypes between healthy human individuals. Cells designated naive CD8 were CD45RO-negative and were positively selected for CCR7, with terminally differentiated effector memory CD45RA+ cells excluded. Profiling relied on immunoSEQ multiplex PCR, and the TCRdb table lists in-frame clones only, not all of them. The sample yields around 620,000 clones, roughly 96% seen once. The CDR3 has 14 residues. Germline V CDR1 and CDR2: MNHEY, SVGAGI. J gave up 2 bases and V 8 bases, and 5 bases lay outside the gene matches. The chain couples TRBV6-5 to TRBJ2-1; 8 bases fit TRBD2. The clonotype comes from a young woman in good health. The source material was naive CD8+ T cells sorted from blood. The CDR3 sequence is CASCSAGAYNEQFF. The CDR3 DNA reads as TGTGCCAGCTGCTCAGCGGGAGCCTACAATGAGCAGTTCTTC.